The TCR beta chain described here comes from a study of cytomegalovirus exposure and HLA in healthy donors. The PCR had 60 Vbeta and 13 Jbeta primers. The method was immunoSEQ multiplex PCR; TCRdb's version includes in-frame clones alone and lacks a portion of them. This table has around 210,000 clones, roughly 73% appearing once. CDR1 SGHRS and CDR2 YFSETQ come from the germline V gene. After removal of 0 bases from V and 4 bases from J, the junction contained 3 bases not matched to a gene. The CDR3 runs to 15 residues. Sequenced material: PBMCs. The chain employs TRBV5-1 and TRBJ2-1; 8 nucleotides line up with TRBD1. The receptor was derived from a boy between 10 and 17 years old in good health and CMV-seronegative. The CDR3 sequence: CASSLGQGLYNEQFF. The CDR3 nucleotides read TGCGCCAGCAGCTTGGGACAGGGGTTATACAATGAGCAGTTCTTC.